The 10 T cell receptor beta chains presented below share a single source sample, sequenced in a study of shared clonotypes between healthy human individuals. Here immunoSEQ multiplex PCR was the method, and the copy in TCRdb shows in-frame clones only, minus some. The sample gives under 1,100,000 clones, approximately 80% of which show up once; roughly 0.57% is in the top ten. Sequenced sample: memory CD4+ T cells from PBMCs. As for subset: CD45RA-negative fraction. The receptors come from a man aged 18 to 29 in good health. Some clones in this sample may be carry-over from other donors' samples.

The chain employs TRBV28 and TRBJ2-3, with D perhaps TRBD1 (5 bases). Per germline, CDR1 MDHEN and CDR2 SYDVKM. This CDR3 region has 18 residues. V was cut by 6 bases and J by 0 bases, with 22 bases left in between. The CDR3 sequence is CASSQGSQSLYSTDTQYF. CDR3 coding DNA: TGTGCCAGCAGCCAGGGTAGCCAATCCCTCTACAGCACAGATACGCAGTATTTT.

This chain connects TRBV7-2 to TRBJ2-4; D may be TRBD2 (6 bases). Trimming pared 2 bases from V and 0 bases from J, leaving 17 bases between. Germline-derived CDR1 and CDR2 are SGHTA and FQGNSA. CDR3 length equals 18 residues. CDR3 sequence reads: CASSLSGAVGIAKNIQYF. The CDR3 DNA follows: TGTGCCAGCAGCTTATCGGGAGCGGTCGGTATAGCCAAAAACATTCAGTACTTC.

This clone was seen more than once but under ten times. This chain joins TRBV28 and TRBJ2-1; TRBD2 matches at 12 bases. The CDR3 totals 17 residues. Germline loops: CDR1 MDHEN, CDR2 SYDVKM. V gave up 5 bases and J gave up 8 bases; unmatched junction bases: 13. CDR3 in amino acids: CASSPSSTSGSGDEQFF. In nucleotides, the CDR3 is TGTGCCAGCAGTCCCTCCTCGACTAGCGGGAGCGGCGATGAGCAGTTCTTC.

This clone was recorded a few times. This chain joins TRBV5-5 and TRBJ1-3; no reliable D call. With 2 bases removed from V and 2 bases from J, the gap between germline ends came to 14 bases. Looked up from germline, CDR1 is SGHKS and CDR2 is YYEKEE (reference sequence). This CDR3 has 16 amino acids. CDR3 residues: CASSFQAVSAGNTIYF. As DNA, the CDR3 is TGTGCCAGCAGCTTCCAGGCCGTAAGCGCTGGAAACACCATATATTTT.

The chain employs TRBV30 and TRBJ1-4, with a tentative D call TRBD1 (6 bases). Germline CDR1 and CDR2: GTSNPN and SVGIG (reference sequence). This CDR3 comprises 12 residues. The V gene lost 5 bases and the J gene lost 8 bases, with 12 bases spanning the gap. This CDR3 reads CAWAPGAEKLFF. DNA for the CDR3: TGTGCCTGGGCCCCAGGGGCGGAAAAACTGTTTTTT.

In nucleotides, the CDR3 is TGTGCCATACAAGGGTTTCAAGAGACCCAGTACTTC. Translated: CAIQGFQETQYF. The rearrangement joins TRBV28 to TRBJ2-5; D gene unclear. Between the trimmed V and J ends, which lost 10 bases and 2 bases, there was a span of 11 bases. The CDR3 has 12 amino acids. Germline V CDR1 and CDR2: MDHEN, SYDVKM.

This clone was picked up one time. The chain employs TRBV7-2 and TRBJ1-2; D gene unclear. Between the trimmed V and J ends, which lost 5 bases and 0 bases, there was a span of 13 bases. Germline V gene data show CDR1 as SGHTA and CDR2 as FQGNSA. The CDR3 has 15 residues. CDR3 sequence: CASSPDRQANYGYTF. The CDR3 nucleotides are TGTGCCAGCAGCCCCGATAGGCAGGCTAACTATGGCTACACCTTC.

The J gene is TRBJ2-6, the V gene TRBV7-9; 9 bases fit TRBD2. V trimming: 1 base; J trimming: 0 bases; junction bases outside the gene matches: 7. The CDR3 is 19 amino acids. Germline CDR1 and CDR2: SEHNR and FQNEAQ (reference sequence). In DNA, the CDR3 is TGTGCCAGCAGCTTAGTGGTAGGCGGGAGGGACTCTGGGGCCAACGTCCTGACTTTC. Its translation is CASSLVVGGRDSGANVLTF.

This chain connects TRBV5-1 to TRBJ2-6; D remains ambiguous. Trimming took off 2 bases at V and 0 bases at J, with 6 bases between the two ends. The CDR3 spans 15 residues. CDR1 is SGHRS, CDR2 YFSETQ, per germline. The CDR3 protein is CASSFRGSGANVLTF. CDR3 DNA: TGCGCCAGCAGCTTTCGCGGCTCTGGGGCCAACGTCCTGACTTTC.

In this sample, this clone turned up once. The V gene is TRBV28, the J gene TRBJ2-1; perhaps TRBD1 as D (6 bases). The CDR3 is 17 amino acids. Germline CDR1 and CDR2: MDHEN and SYDVKM. V dropped 2 bases and J dropped 4 bases, with 18 bases sitting between them. CDR3 amino acids: CASSLPPGRGHYNEQFF. DNA for the CDR3: TGTGCCAGCAGTTTACCCCCGGGCAGGGGTCATTACAATGAGCAGTTCTTC.